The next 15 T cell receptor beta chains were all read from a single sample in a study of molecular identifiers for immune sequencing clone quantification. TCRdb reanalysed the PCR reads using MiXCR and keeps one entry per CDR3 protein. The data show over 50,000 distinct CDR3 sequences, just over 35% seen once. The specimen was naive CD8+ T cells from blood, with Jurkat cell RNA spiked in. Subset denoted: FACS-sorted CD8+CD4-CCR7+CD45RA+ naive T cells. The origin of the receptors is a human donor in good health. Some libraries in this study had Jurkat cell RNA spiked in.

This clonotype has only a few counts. The CDR3 loop reads CASSSGLTARTYNEQFF. As DNA, the CDR3 is TGCGCCAGCAGCTCTGGATTGACAGCGCGTACCTACAATGAGCAGTTCTTC. V is TRBV5-1 and J is TRBJ2-1, with a possible D match to TRBD1 (5 bases). Deletions cut 3 bases from V and 2 bases from J, with 18 bases between. Germline CDR1 and CDR2: SGHRS and YFSETQ. The CDR3 has 17 residues.

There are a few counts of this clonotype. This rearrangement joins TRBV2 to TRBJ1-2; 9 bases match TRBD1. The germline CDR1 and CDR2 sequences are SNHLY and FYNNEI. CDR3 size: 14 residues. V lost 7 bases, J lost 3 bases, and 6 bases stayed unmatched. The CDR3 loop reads CASNHRTGDYGYTF. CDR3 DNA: TGTGCCAGCAACCACCGGACAGGGGACTATGGCTACACCTTC.

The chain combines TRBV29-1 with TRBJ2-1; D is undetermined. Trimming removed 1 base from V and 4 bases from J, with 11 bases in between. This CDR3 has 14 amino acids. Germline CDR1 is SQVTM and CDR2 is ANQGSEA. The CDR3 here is CSVEGGRRYNEQFF. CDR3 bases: TGCAGCGTTGAAGGTGGGCGGCGGTACAATGAGCAGTTCTTC.

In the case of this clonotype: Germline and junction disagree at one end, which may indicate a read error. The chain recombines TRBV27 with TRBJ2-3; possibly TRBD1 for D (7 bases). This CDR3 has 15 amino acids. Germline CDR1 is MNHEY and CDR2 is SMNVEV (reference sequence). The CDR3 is CAGRPGGIRTDTQIF. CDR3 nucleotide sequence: TGTGCCGGCCGACCAGGGGGGATACGGACAGATACGCAGATTTTT.

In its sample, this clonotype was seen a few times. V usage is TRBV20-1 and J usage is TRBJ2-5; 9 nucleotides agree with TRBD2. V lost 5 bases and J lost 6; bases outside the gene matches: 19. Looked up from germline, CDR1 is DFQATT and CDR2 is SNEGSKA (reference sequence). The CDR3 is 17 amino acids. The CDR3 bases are TGCAGTGCTGCCCCCCCAACGGGGCGGGAGGGAGGAAAGACCCAGTACTTC. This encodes CSAAPPTGREGGKTQYF.

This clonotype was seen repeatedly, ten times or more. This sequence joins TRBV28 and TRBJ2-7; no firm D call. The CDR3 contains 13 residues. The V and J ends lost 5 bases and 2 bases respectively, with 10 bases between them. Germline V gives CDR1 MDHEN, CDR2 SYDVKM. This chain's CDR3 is CASSPISPYEQYF. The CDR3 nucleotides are TGTGCCAGCAGTCCTATCAGCCCCTACGAGCAGTACTTC.

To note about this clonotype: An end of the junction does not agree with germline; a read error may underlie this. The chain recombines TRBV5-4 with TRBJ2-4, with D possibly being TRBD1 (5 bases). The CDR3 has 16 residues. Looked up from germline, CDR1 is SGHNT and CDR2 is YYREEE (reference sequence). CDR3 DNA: TGTGCCAGCAGCTTGGTTACAGGTCTAGACAAAAACATTCTGTACTTC. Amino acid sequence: CASSLVTGLDKNILYF.

The CDR3 DNA sequence: TGCAGTGCTAGGTCCAGGCTAACGAACACCGGGGAGCTGTTTTTT. It specifies CSARSRLTNTGELFF. The genes are TRBV20-1 and TRBJ2-2; D uncertain. The CDR3 is made up of 15 amino acids. V was cut by 3 bases and J by 0 bases, with 11 bases left in between. Per the germline V gene, CDR1 is DFQATT and CDR2 is SNEGSKA (reference sequence).

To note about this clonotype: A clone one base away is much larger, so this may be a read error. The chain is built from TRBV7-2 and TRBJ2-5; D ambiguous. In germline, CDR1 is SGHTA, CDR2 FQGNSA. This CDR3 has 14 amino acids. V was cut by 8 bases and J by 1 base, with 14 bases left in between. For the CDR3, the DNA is TGTGCCAGCCGTATTAGGCTCCTCCAAGAGACCCAGTACTTC. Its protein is CASRIRLLQETQYF.

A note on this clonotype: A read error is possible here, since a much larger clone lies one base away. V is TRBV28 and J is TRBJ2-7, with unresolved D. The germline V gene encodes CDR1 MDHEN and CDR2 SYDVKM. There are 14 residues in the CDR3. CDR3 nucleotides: TGTGCCAGCAGTTTTGGGCCCAGCTCCTACGAGCAGAACTTC. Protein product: CASSFGPSSYEQNF. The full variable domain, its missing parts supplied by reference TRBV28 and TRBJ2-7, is DVKVTQSSRYLVKRTGEKVFLECVQDMDHENMFWYRQDPGLGLRLIYFSYDVKMKEKGDIPEGYSVSREKKERFSLILESASTNQTSMYLCASSFGPSSYEQNFGPGTRLTVT.

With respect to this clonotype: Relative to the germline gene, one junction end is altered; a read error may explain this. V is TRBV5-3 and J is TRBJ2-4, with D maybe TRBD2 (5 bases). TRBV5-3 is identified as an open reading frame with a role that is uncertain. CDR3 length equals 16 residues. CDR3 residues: CASSLEAGWDKNIQYF. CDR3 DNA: TGTGCCAGCAGCTTGGAGGCAGGTTGGGACAAAAACATTCAGTACTTC.

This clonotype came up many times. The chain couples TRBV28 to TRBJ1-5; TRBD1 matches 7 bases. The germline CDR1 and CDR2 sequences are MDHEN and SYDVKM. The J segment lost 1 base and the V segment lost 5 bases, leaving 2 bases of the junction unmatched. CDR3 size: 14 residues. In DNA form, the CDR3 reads TGTGCCAGCAGTCCACAGGGGAGCAATCAGCCCCAGCATTTT. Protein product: CASSPQGSNQPQHF.

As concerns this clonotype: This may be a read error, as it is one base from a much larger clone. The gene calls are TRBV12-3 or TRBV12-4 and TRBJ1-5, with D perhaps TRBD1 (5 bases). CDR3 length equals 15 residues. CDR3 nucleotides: TGTGCCAGCAGTTTTGGGGCAGGTAGCAATCATCCCCAGCATTTT. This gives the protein CASSFGAGSNHPQHF.

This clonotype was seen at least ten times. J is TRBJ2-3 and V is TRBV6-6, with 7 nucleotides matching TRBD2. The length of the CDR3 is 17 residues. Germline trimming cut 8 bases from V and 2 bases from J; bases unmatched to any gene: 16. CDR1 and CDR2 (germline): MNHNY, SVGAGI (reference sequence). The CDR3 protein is CASVNFAGLGYTDTQYF. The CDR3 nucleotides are TGTGCCAGCGTAAATTTCGCTGGACTAGGGTACACAGATACGCAGTATTTT.

The CDR3 loop reads CSARTGTGIYEQYF. In DNA, the CDR3 is TGCAGTGCTAGAACCGGGACAGGGATCTACGAGCAGTACTTC. The gene calls are TRBV20-1 and TRBJ2-7, with 9 bases lining up with TRBD1. Germline V gene lookup returns CDR1 DFQATT and CDR2 SNEGSKA (reference sequence). V shed 2 bases, J shed 3 bases, and the junction held 5 bases outside the gene matches. CDR3 size: 14 residues.